This TCR beta chain was identified in a study of radiation and T cells in renal cell carcinoma (dated by TCRdb to 2019 to 2021). A note on the overall study: TCR beta sequencing covered 50 or so samples in total, comprising roughly 25 tumors and roughly 27 peripheral blood samples. Across all 55 or so samples, approximately 4,000,000 unique CDR3 nucleotide sequences, encoding roughly 2,600,000 unique CDR3 amino acid sequences, were identified.

What the time point label conveys for this sample: tumor resected at nephrectomy. In light of the paper, this sample's treatment or condition label describes: treatment-naive control, cytoreductive nephrectomy. Control tumors came from treatment-naive renal cell carcinoma patients who underwent cytoreductive nephrectomy without prior radiation. Every patient's renal cell carcinoma showed clear cell pathology. Control tumors used for TCR sequencing came from several females and about 10 males, resected 2011 to 2014, with median age approximately 53 years (range roughly 35 to 82). Tumor processing involved mechanical dissociation, digestion with collagenase/hyaluronidase at 37 degrees C, handling in gentleMACS C tubes, and storage in liquid nitrogen. The QIAamp DNA Blood Mini Kit (Qiagen) was used to prepare genomic DNA for TCR sequencing. Samples were included in the analyses only if all quality control checks were passed.

Study-wide findings and limitations: Because only small tumor regions of approximately 1 g were available, the study did not capture intratumoral heterogeneity. Compared with control tumors, irradiated tumors had a greater number of dominant CDR3 motifs, and those motifs took up a bigger portion of the repertoire. TCR clonality was higher in irradiated tumors than in controls, as the top 100 clonotypes made up an average of around 50% of the repertoire in irradiated tumors compared with 43% in nephrectomy-only tumors. The single-armed trial design could not address effects of radiation dose or scheduling on the TCR repertoire.

Counted from cysteine to phenylalanine, this CDR3 has 15 amino acids. The entry retains the CDR3 DNA only, 45 bases that are in frame from base 1. Via the germline V gene, CDR1 is ENHRY and CDR2 SYGVKD. V sheds 4 bases and J sheds 4 bases, leaving 14 bases between their ends. In the case of this clone: The clone's antigen remains unknown. Base-call qualities are not available, and no considerably larger clone is one nucleotide away.

The immunoSEQ kit was used, according to the manufacturer's recommendations, to generate TCR beta libraries from genomic DNA. To prepare the libraries, a first multiplex PCR with proprietary primers was run, followed by a second PCR that added unique barcodes, and a bead cleanup was done after each round. A positive control reaction and a negative control reaction, both provided in the kit, were run with every batch of samples. The final libraries were assessed on an Agilent 4200 TapeStation D1000 ScreenTape, pooled by volume, and quantified by qPCR. Sequencing was performed on an Illumina NextSeq500 with a MidOutput 150-cycle cartridge, and 156 Read1 and 15 Index1 cycles were run with kit custom primers. The pooled library was loaded at 0.85 to 1 pM, with a roughly 22% PhiX control spiked in. On the study's bioinformatics: The vendor-processed data were analyzed in R, and a clonotype was defined as all T cells that share the same CDR3 nucleotide sequence. For clone abundance analyses, frequencies were normalized to the 10,000 most abundant clones per sample. Before analysis, public T cell clones were removed, and these numbered fewer than six per sample on average. Dominant motifs were analyzed with ImmunoMap using the PAM10 matrix, a gap penalty of 30, and a homology threshold of 0.3, and motifs with a cumulative frequency of at least 0.01 were considered dominant. TCRdb's version of the immuneACCESS table is confined to in-frame rearrangements and falls short of the full clone set. An unresolved V gene accounts for under half of the shortfall where checked; the remainder is of unknown origin. V, J and clone size reflect that table, while D and trimming were determined from the DNA. The sample profile shows 13,000 or so clones; about 65% of them were found once. The ten largest account for roughly 20% of the sample.

Material: tumor tissue, obtained from a patient whose treatment was nephrectomy without radiotherapy. The source is a woman over 75 with renal cell carcinoma. The sequence is built from TRBV10-3 and TRBJ2-1; the D gene assignment is perhaps TRBD1 or TRBD2, with each matching 5 bases. The CDR3 protein: CAISVEGRGYNEQFF. The DNA reads TGTGCCATCAGTGTCGAGGGTAGGGGATACAATGAGCAGTTCTTC.